This TCR beta chain was identified during a study of cytomegalovirus exposure and HLA in healthy donors. PCR primers comprised 60 Vbeta and 13 Jbeta primers. In the authors' workflow: In a later analysis, the count reached 76 million or so unique TCR beta chains, with around 10 million shared. TCRdb's copy holds only in-frame clones and misses some; the assay was immunoSEQ multiplex PCR. That table furnishes V, J and clone size, whereas the DNA furnished D and trimming. The sample lists roughly 150,000 clones; 75% were seen once. CDR3 size: 14 residues. The germline V gene has CDR1 SGHRS and CDR2 YFSETQ. The V segment lost 4 bases and the J segment 7 bases; nucleotides outside the gene matches: 3.

This receptor was identified in a man aged 18-30 years in good health and CMV-seropositive. The chain couples TRBV5-1 to TRBJ1-6, with TRBD1 matching over 9 bases. Material for sequencing was PBMCs. CDR3 in amino acids: CASSPTGGNSPLHF. The CDR3 region has the DNA TGCGCCAGCAGCCCCACAGGGGGCAATTCACCCCTCCACTTT. Combining the CDR3 with reference TRBV5-1 and TRBJ1-6 gives the whole variable domain KAGVTQTPRYLIKTRGQQVTLSCSPISGHRSVSWYQQTPGQGLQFLFEYFSETQRNKGNFPGRFSGRQFSNSRSEMNVSTLELGDSALYLCASSPTGGNSPLHFGNGTRLTVT.